This T cell receptor (beta chain) appears in the sequencing data of a study of Ad26.COV2.S vaccination and SARS-CoV-2 variants. Whole-study context: Once or twice, 56 days apart, Ad26.COV2.S was delivered intramuscularly.

This sample's treatment: approximately 18 received Ad26.COV2.S at low or high dose, single or two shots; about 5 received placebo; per-sample allocation not given. Collection of samples fell on day 63 after the first vaccine or placebo injection. Vaccine was an Ad26 vector expressing Wuhan-strain SARS-CoV-2 spike. The table came from immunoSEQ multiplex PCR; TCRdb's copy has only in-frame clones and leaves some out. Seen here are around 450,000 clones, 80% to 95% observed once, and the top ten hold 10% to 15%. Germline lookup yields CDR1 MNHEY and CDR2 SVGEGT. V lost 1 base to trimming and J lost 2 bases, with 18 bases between them. This CDR3 region has 18 residues.

This sequence joins TRBV6-2 or TRBV6-3 and TRBJ1-5, with D maybe TRBD1 (5 bases). Sample: peripheral blood, taken in a trial of Ad26.COV2.S vaccine versus placebo. The TCR comes from a person aged 18-65 years who received the Ad26.COV2.S COVID-19 vaccine or a placebo. This CDR3 is CASSYFTVAGVGNQPQHF. CDR3 coding DNA: TGTGCCAGCAGTTACTTCACCGTCGCGGGGGTGGGCAATCAGCCCCAGCATTTT.